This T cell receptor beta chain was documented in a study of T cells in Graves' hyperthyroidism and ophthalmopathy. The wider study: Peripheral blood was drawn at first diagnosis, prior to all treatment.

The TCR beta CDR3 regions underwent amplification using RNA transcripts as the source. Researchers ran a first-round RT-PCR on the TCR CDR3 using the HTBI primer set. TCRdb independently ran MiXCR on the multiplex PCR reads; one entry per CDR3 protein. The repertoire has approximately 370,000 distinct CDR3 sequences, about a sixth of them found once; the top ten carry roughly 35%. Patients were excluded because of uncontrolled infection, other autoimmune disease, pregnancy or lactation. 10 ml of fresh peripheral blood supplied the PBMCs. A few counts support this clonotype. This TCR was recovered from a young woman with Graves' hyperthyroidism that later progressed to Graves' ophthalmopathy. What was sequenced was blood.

This chain's CDR3 is CASSSSPGGATGNTIYF. The CDR3 DNA sequence: TGTGCCAGCAGCTCTAGCCCAGGGGGCGCGACTGGAAACACCATATATTTT. The gene calls are TRBV7-9 and TRBJ1-3; TRBD1 matches 8 bases. CDR3 length equals 17 residues. Trimming removed 4 bases from V and 2 bases from J; junction bases left unmatched: 10. CDR1 and CDR2 (germline): SEHNR, FQNEAQ (reference sequence).